Shown below are 15 T cell receptor beta chains from a single sample sequenced in a study of cytomegalovirus exposure and HLA in healthy donors. The PCR had 60 Vbeta and 13 Jbeta primers. Only in-frame clones appear in the TCRdb table, and some are missing; sequencing was by immunoSEQ multiplex PCR. This sample has under 250,000 clones, with 80% to 90% found just once. The source material was PBMCs. Receptors were obtained from a girl under 10 years old in good health and CMV-seronegative.

This chain uses TRBV19 with TRBJ2-6; a weak D match, TRBD1 (6 bases). The CDR3 consists of 15 residues. Germline V gives CDR1 LNHDA, CDR2 SQIVND (reference sequence). V was shortened by 2 bases and J by 4 bases, with 9 bases between the two germline ends. The CDR3 sequence: CASSIQGNGANVLTF. The CDR3 DNA is TGTGCCAGTAGTATACAGGGGAACGGGGCCAACGTCCTGACTTTC.

This clone was seen just once. This chain joins TRBV5-1 and TRBJ2-7, with a tentative D call TRBD2 (5 bases). V was clipped by 0 bases and J by 5 bases, with 12 bases between them. The CDR3 length is 14 residues. The germline gives CDR1 SGHRS, CDR2 YFSETQ. The CDR3 region has the DNA TGCGCCAGCAGCTTGGAGCCTAGCCCCCACGAGCAGTACTTC. Translation: CASSLEPSPHEQYF.

In its sample, this clone was seen once. The genes are TRBV19 and TRBJ1-5, with TRBD1 matching 7 bases. With 3 bases clipped from V and 3 bases from J, the junction kept 5 bases outside the gene matches. CDR1 and CDR2 (germline): LNHDA, SQIVND (reference sequence). The CDR3 consists of 15 residues. CDR3 in amino acids: CASSIGDSNNQPQHF. The CDR3 DNA follows: TGTGCCAGTAGTATTGGGGACAGTAACAATCAGCCCCAGCATTTT. The entire variable domain, with the rest obtained from reference TRBV19 and TRBJ1-5, is as follows: DGGITQSPKYLFRKEGQNVTLSCEQNLNHDAMYWYRQDPGQGLRLIYYSQIVNDFQKGDIAEGYSVSREKKESFPLTVTSAQKNPTAFYLCASSIGDSNNQPQHFGDGTRLSIL.

The chain is built from TRBV4-1 and TRBJ1-2, with a weak D call TRBD1 (5 bases). Germline loops: CDR1 MGHRA, CDR2 YSYEKL. CDR3 size: 13 residues. The ends were cut back, 4 bases at V and 5 bases at J, with 11 bases in the middle. The DNA of the CDR3 is TGCGCCAGCAGCCGAACAGGTTTTTATGGCTACACCTTC. Translation: CASSRTGFYGYTF.

The chain has TRBV7-9 and TRBJ2-3; TRBD1 is a possible D gene (5 bases). CDR1 is SEHNR and CDR2 is FQNEAQ in the germline V gene (reference sequence). V lost 5 bases and J lost 0, with 18 bases in between. CDR3 length: 17 amino acids. The CDR3 coding sequence is TGTGCCAGCAGCCCCATTATTAGGGGCCCTAGCACAGATACGCAGTATTTT. It encodes CASSPIIRGPSTDTQYF.

The J gene is TRBJ2-5, the V gene TRBV5-1; the match to TRBD1 covers 9 bases. Trimming cost V 5 bases and J 7 bases; bases outside gene matches: 9. The CDR3 is made up of 14 amino acids. The germline gives CDR1 SGHRS, CDR2 YFSETQ. The CDR3 DNA is TGCGCCAGCAGGACGGGACAGGGTGCGGTGACCCAGTACTTC. Amino acids: CASRTGQGAVTQYF.

The rearrangement joins TRBV11-2 to TRBJ1-3; D remains unclear. The V end lost 3 bases, the J end lost 4 bases, and 10 bases lay between the germline ends. The CDR3 runs to 14 residues. Germline V lookup: CDR1 SGHAT, CDR2 FQNNGV. CDR3 coding DNA: TGTGCCAGCAGCTTTCCGGTATCGGGAAACACCATATATTTT. This translates into CASSFPVSGNTIYF.

This sequence joins TRBV6-1 and TRBJ1-6; 7 bases map to TRBD1. CDR1 MNHNS and CDR2 SASEGT come from the germline V gene. CDR3 length equals 14 residues. V lost 6 bases, J lost 7 bases, and 6 bases stayed unmatched. CDR3 loop: CASSRQGGNSPLHF. CDR3 coding DNA: TGTGCCAGCAGCCGACAGGGTGGGAATTCACCCCTCCACTTT.

This sequence joins TRBV4-1 and TRBJ2-1; 15 bases line up with TRBD2. J was trimmed by 0 bases and V by 2 bases; bases with no gene match: 5. CDR1 and CDR2 (germline): MGHRA, YSYEKL. CDR3 size: 19 residues. The CDR3 is CASSQLGLAGGASYNEQFF. The CDR3 DNA follows: TGCGCCAGCAGCCAACTGGGACTAGCGGGAGGAGCCTCCTACAATGAGCAGTTCTTC.

This chain connects TRBV5-1 to TRBJ1-2; 9 bases map to TRBD1. From germline, CDR1 is SGHRS and CDR2 YFSETQ. The CDR3 loop spans 16 amino acids. J lost 0 bases, V lost 3 bases, and 6 bases had no gene match. Here the CDR3 reads CASSSDRGAPNYGYTF. CDR3 coding DNA: TGCGCCAGCAGCTCGGACAGGGGTGCACCTAACTATGGCTACACCTTC.

This chain joins TRBV7-2 and TRBJ2-5; D is possibly TRBD1 (6 bases). Germline V CDR1 and CDR2: SGHTA, FQGNSA. The CDR3 totals 15 residues. V dropped 5 bases and J dropped 10 bases, with 23 bases sitting between them. CDR3 in DNA: TGTGCCAGCAGCCCACCGCCCGGGACACCGTGGGGCCAGTACTTC. Encoded protein: CASSPPPGTPWGQYF.

The chain combines TRBV6-1 with TRBJ2-1, with 12 bases that match TRBD2. This CDR3 comprises 17 residues. The germline V gene has CDR1 MNHNS and CDR2 SASEGT. V dropped 2 bases and J dropped 8; count of bases not matched to a gene: 10. The CDR3 sequence: CASSELAGGYIFDEQFF. CDR3 nucleotides: TGTGCCAGCAGTGAACTAGCGGGAGGGTATATATTCGATGAGCAGTTCTTC.

Concerning this clone: In the same sample, other DNA sequences code for this CDR3. The chain carries TRBV27 and TRBJ2-2, with unresolved D. The CDR3 covers 15 residues. CDR1 is MNHEY, CDR2 SMNVEV, per germline (reference sequence). V gave up 5 bases and J gave up 9 bases, with 19 bases separating them. The CDR3 region is CASSLKQVPPRELFF. Here the CDR3 DNA reads TGTGCCAGCAGTCTAAAGCAGGTACCACCGAGGGAGCTGTTTTTT.

Details on this clone: The junction does not match germline at one end; this may be a read error. The gene calls are TRBV5-1 and TRBJ2-1, with TRBD1 identical over 7 bases. Per germline, CDR1 SGHRS and CDR2 YFSETQ. This CDR3 spans 19 amino acids. CDR3 nucleotides: TGCGCCAGCATCTTGGTAAGGCACGGGACAGCCTACTCCTACAATGAGCAGTTCTTC. Translating it yields CASILVRHGTAYSYNEQFF.

The CDR3 region has the DNA TGTGCCAGCAGCTTGGGGGCCCTGGGGCCCACAGAGGAGCAGTTCTTC. It yields the protein CASSLGALGPTEEQFF. The rearrangement uses TRBV5-8 and TRBJ2-1; maybe TRBD1 (5 bases). Germline V lookup: CDR1 SGHTS, CDR2 YDEGEE. V lost 0 bases and J lost 10, with 20 bases in between. The CDR3 length is 16 residues.